The clone carrying this T cell receptor (beta chain) came up a few times. The sample originates from a study of beta chain features in type 1 diabetes. The single heparinised draw taken from each donor contained roughly 100 mL of blood on average. Sequencing targeted expressed TCRB transcripts, as all isolated RNA had been reverse transcribed. About 3.3 million reads, on average, came from each naive, central memory and regulatory T cell sample. Profiling relied on immunoSEQ multiplex PCR, and the TCRdb table lists in-frame clones only, not all of them. The sample includes roughly 130,000 clones, around 8.7% seen only once; the top ten take approximately 0.68%. Germline lookup yields CDR1 SQVTM and CDR2 ANQGSEA. The CDR3 extends over 12 amino acids. Trimming left V 4 bases short and J 3 bases short, with 10 bases between.

Input material: central memory CD4+ T cells from blood. This TCR was recovered from a man aged 18 to 30 in good health. V gene TRBV29-1 combines with J gene TRBJ2-7; the D gene is possibly TRBD1 (5 bases). The CDR3 reads CSVGQTLYEQYF. CDR3 bases: TGCAGCGTTGGACAGACCCTCTACGAGCAGTACTTC.